Sequencing of this TCR beta chain was carried out in a study of blood T cell repertoires in COVID-19. As for the study in general: T cells, B-cell-depleted T cells, or PBMCs supplied cDNA or gDNA.

In the study's own analysis: Reference gene primer amplification in the assay estimated nucleated cell counts. The method was immunoSEQ multiplex PCR; TCRdb's version includes in-frame clones alone and lacks a portion of them. V and J calls and clone size are given by that table; D and trimming were obtained from the DNA. The table records fewer than 300,000 clones, 70% to 90% of them present only once. The CDR3 length is 12 residues. Germline CDR1 and CDR2: LNHNV and YYDKDF (reference sequence). V gave up 0 bases and J gave up 4 bases, with 3 bases separating them. The chain employs TRBV15 and TRBJ1-2; D remains ambiguous. The sequence was obtained from a woman in her thirties or forties who had recovered from COVID-19. Input material: peripheral blood. The CDR3 DNA reads as TGTGCCACCAGCAGAGATCGCTATGGCTACACCTTC. It translates to CATSRDRYGYTF. Using reference TRBV15 and TRBJ1-2 for the parts outside the CDR3, the full variable domain is DAMVIQNPRYQVTQFGKPVTLSCSQTLNHNVMYWYQQKSSQAPKLLFHYYDKDFNNEADTPDNFQSRRPNTSFCFLDIRSPGLGDTAMYLCATSRDRYGYTFGSGTRLTVV.